The 28 T cell receptor beta chains below all came from one sample that was sequenced in a study of T cells in Graves' hyperthyroidism and ophthalmopathy. The CDR3 regions of TCR beta were amplified from RNA transcripts. During a first-round RT-PCR of the TCR CDR3, the HTBI primer set was used. Each CDR3 protein gets one entry after TCRdb re-called the multiplex PCR reads with MiXCR. There are some 270,000 distinct CDR3 sequences in the sample; roughly a quarter occur only once, and 35% lies in the top ten. Input material: blood. The receptors were sampled from a woman between 35 and 50 years old with Graves' ophthalmopathy.

The chain has TRBV28 and TRBJ2-5; 12 bases fit TRBD2. CDR1 is MDHEN, CDR2 SYDVKM, per germline. CDR3 size: 15 residues. Trimming at V came to 6 bases and at J to 4 bases, leaving 6 bases not matched to a gene. The CDR3 here is CASRSTSGGVETQYF. CDR3 sequence (DNA): TGTGCCAGCAGGTCGACTAGCGGGGGAGTAGAGACCCAGTACTTC.

V gene TRBV6-5 combines with J gene TRBJ2-5, with D tentatively TRBD2 (6 bases). Trimming removed 4 bases from V and 0 bases from J, with 12 bases in between. The CDR3 is made up of 15 amino acids. The germline V gene encodes CDR1 MNHEY and CDR2 SVGAGI. DNA of the CDR3: TGTGCCAGCAGTTTAGCTCTAGCGCACCAAGAGACCCAGTACTTC. Residues: CASSLALAHQETQYF.

V usage is TRBV6-5 and J usage is TRBJ1-6; D gene uncertain. The CDR3 runs 16 residues. V gave up 4 bases and J gave up 0 bases, with 10 bases separating them. From germline, CDR1 is MNHEY and CDR2 SVGAGI. In DNA form, the CDR3 reads TGTGCCAGCAGTTCGCTTCTAACCTCCTATAATTCACCCCTCCACTTT. Translating gives CASSSLLTSYNSPLHF.

This clonotype was recorded at least ten times. The chain combines TRBV5-1 with TRBJ2-5, with TRBD1 matching 9 bases. The CDR3 sequence is 15 residues long. V dropped 7 bases and J dropped 2; count of bases not matched to a gene: 9. Per germline, CDR1 SGHRS and CDR2 YFSETQ. The chain's CDR3 is CASSDRGAGQETQYF. CDR3 nucleotides: TGCGCCAGCTCGGACAGGGGAGCGGGGCAAGAGACCCAGTACTTC.

This clonotype has at least ten counts. V gene TRBV18 combines with J gene TRBJ1-1; D gene uncertain. Germline V lookup: CDR1 KGHSH, CDR2 LQKENI. Trimming removed 6 bases at V and 1 base at J, with 21 bases between. CDR3 length: 17 amino acids. CDR3 residues: CASSPSEGGLANTEAFF. For the CDR3, the DNA is TGTGCCAGCTCCCCCTCGGAGGGAGGGTTAGCGAACACTGAAGCTTTCTTT.

The chain has TRBV19 and TRBJ1-5; D uncertain. The CDR3 runs 12 residues. CDR1 and CDR2 (germline): LNHDA, SQIVND (reference sequence). Between the trimmed V and J ends, which lost 8 bases and 5 bases, there was a span of 10 bases. CDR3 nucleotide sequence: TGTGCCAGTCGACTGAAGGATCAGCCCCAGCATTTT. Translating it yields CASRLKDQPQHF.

There are many counts of this clonotype. The chain employs TRBV15 and TRBJ2-5; TRBD2 aligns across 9 bases. With V trimmed by 4 bases and J by 3 bases, 6 bases remained unmatched. The CDR3 is 15 amino acids. Germline V lookup: CDR1 LNHNV, CDR2 YYDKDF (reference sequence). The CDR3 DNA sequence: TGTGCCACCAGCAAGACGGGACTAGCCGAAGAGACCCAGTACTTC. Its protein is CATSKTGLAEETQYF. Supplemented by reference TRBV15 and TRBJ2-5, the full variable domain reads DAMVIQNPRYQVTQFGKPVTLSCSQTLNHNVMYWYQQKSSQAPKLLFHYYDKDFNNEADTPDNFQSRRPNTSFCFLDIRSPGLGDTAMYLCATSKTGLAEETQYFGPGTRLLVL.

This clonotype has ten or more counts. This rearrangement joins TRBV19 to TRBJ2-5, with D possibly called TRBD1 or TRBD2 (6 bases each). V dropped 0 bases and J dropped 4 bases, with 12 bases sitting between them. CDR1 is LNHDA, CDR2 SQIVND, per germline (reference sequence). This CDR3 contains 15 residues. CDR3 sequence: CASSIDGGPRETQYF. In DNA form, the CDR3 reads TGTGCCAGTAGTATAGATGGGGGGCCCCGAGAGACCCAGTACTTC.

This clonotype was counted many times. The chain is built from TRBV29-1 and TRBJ1-1; tentatively, D is TRBD1 (6 bases). V lost 7 bases and J lost 0, with 15 bases in between. CDR3 length: 14 amino acids. Germline V CDR1 and CDR2: SQVTM, ANQGSEA. CDR3 sequence (DNA): TGCAGCGCGGGTACGGGACAAGTGAACACTGAAGCTTTCTTT. Protein sequence: CSAGTGQVNTEAFF. The whole variable domain, remainder taken from reference TRBV29-1 and TRBJ1-1, is SAVISQKPSRDICQRGTSLTIQCQVDSQVTMMFWYRQQPGQSLTLIATANQGSEATYESGFVIDKFPISRPNLTFSTLTVSNMSPEDSSIYLCSAGTGQVNTEAFFGQGTRLTVV.

The sample holds many counts of this clonotype. V gene TRBV24-1 combines with J gene TRBJ2-2; 7 nucleotides line up with TRBD2. V trimming: 8 bases; J trimming: 7 bases; junction bases outside the gene matches: 6. This CDR3 spans 13 amino acids. CDR1 is KGHDR and CDR2 is SFDVKD in the germline V gene. CDR3 nucleotides: TGTGCCACCACTGCGGGAGCGGGCGGGGAGCTGTTTTTT. Protein product: CATTAGAGGELFF.

This clonotype was seen repeatedly, ten times or more. The chain has TRBV29-1 and TRBJ2-7; D not resolved. Germline lookup yields CDR1 SQVTM and CDR2 ANQGSEA. This CDR3 has 12 amino acids. V was clipped by 4 bases and J by 3 bases, with 10 bases between them. The CDR3 DNA follows: TGCAGCGTTGTAGGTGACCACTACGAGCAGTACTTC. Protein sequence: CSVVGDHYEQYF.

The CDR3 is CASSQGRAFEGYTF. The CDR3 DNA reads TGCGCCAGCAGCCAAGGACGGGCATTTGAAGGCTACACCTTC. The V call is TRBV5-1, the J call TRBJ1-2; no firm D call. Germline values: CDR1 SGHRS, CDR2 YFSETQ. Trimming cost V 4 bases and J 8 bases, with 18 bases left between them. This CDR3 contains 14 residues.

This clonotype was picked up many times. This chain connects TRBV20-1 to TRBJ2-7, with 12 bases matching TRBD2. V shed 3 bases, J shed 2 bases, and the junction held 8 bases outside the gene matches. Germline V gene data show CDR1 as DFQATT and CDR2 as SNEGSKA (reference sequence). The CDR3 sequence is 16 residues long. CDR3 sequence reads: CSASPQRLAGAYEQYF. The CDR3 bases are TGCAGTGCTAGTCCCCAACGACTAGCGGGAGCCTACGAGCAGTACTTC.

This clonotype was recorded many times. J is TRBJ1-1 and V is TRBV29-1; TRBD1 might be the D (6 bases). The V end was cut by 7 bases, the J end by 6 bases, with 12 bases between. This CDR3 is 11 amino acids long. Germline V CDR1 and CDR2: SQVTM, ANQGSEA. The CDR3 DNA reads TGCAGCGGGCAGGGGAAGGCTGAAGCTTTCTTT. This gives the protein CSGQGKAEAFF.

In this sample, this clonotype turned up many times. The chain is built from TRBV6-2 or TRBV6-3 and TRBJ2-5; D not certain. CDR1 and CDR2 from the germline V gene are MNHEY and SVGEGT. Trimming removed 6 bases at V and 9 bases at J, with 14 bases between. CDR3 size: 12 residues. The CDR3 spells CASRDESVAQYF. CDR3 DNA sequence: TGTGCCAGCAGGGACGAAAGTGTGGCCCAGTACTTC.

This clonotype was seen ten or more times. This may be a read error, as it is one base from a much larger clone. The final CDR3 position lacks the conserved phenylalanine or tryptophan, pointing to a likely read error. V gene TRBV7-2 combines with J gene TRBJ2-7, with D hard to call. Germline V gene data show CDR1 as SGHTA and CDR2 as FQGNSA. V was trimmed by 3 bases and J by 0 bases, leaving 6 bases between them. The CDR3 is 13 residues long. For the CDR3, the DNA is TGTGCCAGCAGCTTCGCGAGCTCCTACGAGCAGTACCTC. It is translated as CASSFASSYEQYL.

This clonotype occurred many times. This chain links TRBV27 with TRBJ2-1; 9 bases are a match to TRBD2. Looked up from germline, CDR1 is MNHEY and CDR2 is SMNVEV (reference sequence). The CDR3 covers 15 residues. Trimming removed 7 bases from V and 7 bases from J; junction bases left unmatched: 11. Here the CDR3 reads CASKNSGTSPNEQFF. CDR3 in DNA: TGTGCCAGCAAGAATTCCGGGACTAGCCCTAATGAGCAGTTCTTC.

This clonotype was found many times. The chain is built from TRBV28 and TRBJ2-2; 8 bases line up with TRBD2. The CDR3 covers 17 residues. Germline values: CDR1 MDHEN, CDR2 SYDVKM. The V segment lost 6 bases and the J segment 6 bases; nucleotides outside the gene matches: 15. The CDR3 DNA follows: TGTGCCAGCAGCCCCCTCGTCGGGACTAGTTGGGCCGGGGAGCTGTTTTTT. Residues: CASSPLVGTSWAGELFF.

This clonotype was observed at least ten times. The chain is built from TRBV10-1 and TRBJ2-7, with D possibly matching TRBD1 (6 bases). V gave up 0 bases and J gave up 2 bases, with 14 bases separating them. The CDR3 spans 16 residues. In germline, CDR1 is WNHNN, CDR2 SYGVQD (reference sequence). For the CDR3, the DNA is TGCGCCAGCAGTGAGTCCTCGGGACACTGGCCCTACGAGCAGTACTTC. Amino acids: CASSESSGHWPYEQYF.

This clonotype was observed at least ten times. The rearrangement links TRBV7-8 to TRBJ2-7; D is uncertain. The ends were cut back, 6 bases at V and 0 bases at J, with 18 bases in the middle. Germline V lookup: CDR1 SGHVS, CDR2 FQNEAQ. The length of the CDR3 is 16 residues. CDR3 coding DNA: TGTGCCAGCAGTCTTCTGGACGGGCCCAGCTCCTACGAGCAGTACTTC. It specifies CASSLLDGPSSYEQYF.

This chain joins TRBV3-1 and TRBJ1-6; the D gene is possibly TRBD1 (6 bases). V was clipped by 2 bases and J by 8 bases, with 13 bases between them. The CDR3 has 15 residues. CDR1 and CDR2 (germline): LGHDT, YNNKEL (reference sequence). The CDR3 region is CASSQTGSGDSPLHF. DNA for the CDR3: TGTGCCAGCAGCCAAACAGGGAGCGGTGATTCACCCCTCCACTTT.

There are many counts of this clonotype. The chain is built from TRBV30 and TRBJ2-7; D is perhaps TRBD2 (7 bases). Germline lookup yields CDR1 GTSNPN and CDR2 SVGIG (reference sequence). The CDR3 is 13 residues long. The V end lost 0 bases, the J end lost 5 bases, and 11 bases lay between the germline ends. CDR3 sequence: CAWSVGGGDEQYF. The CDR3 DNA follows: TGTGCCTGGAGTGTGGGAGGGGGTGACGAGCAGTACTTC.

The chain employs TRBV28 and TRBJ2-7, with D unclear. Germline CDR1 reads MDHEN; CDR2 reads SYDVKM. This CDR3 comprises 11 residues. The germline V and J ends were trimmed by 7 bases and 9 bases, with 13 bases remaining between them. CDR3 region: CASNMGLAQYF. The CDR3 bases are TGTGCCAGCAATATGGGTTTAGCGCAGTACTTC.

This clonotype was detected a few times. V is TRBV7-9 and J is TRBJ2-7; TRBD2 matches 10 bases. V lost 7 bases, J lost 7 bases, and 10 bases stayed unmatched. Germline lookup yields CDR1 SEHNR and CDR2 FQNEAQ (reference sequence). There are 14 residues in the CDR3. The CDR3 coding sequence is TGTGCCAGCACTCCTACAGCGGGAGGGGGTGAGCAGTACTTC. This sequence encodes CASTPTAGGGEQYF.

The gene calls are TRBV28 and TRBJ2-7; TRBD1 aligns across 9 bases. The V segment lost 6 bases and the J segment 3 bases; nucleotides outside the gene matches: 9. CDR1 is MDHEN and CDR2 is SYDVKM in the germline V gene. The CDR3 extends over 15 amino acids. CDR3: CASRARGQGIYEQYF. CDR3 DNA: TGTGCCAGCAGGGCCCGCGGACAGGGGATCTACGAGCAGTACTTC. The complete variable domain, with remaining parts taken from reference TRBV28 and TRBJ2-7, reads DVKVTQSSRYLVKRTGEKVFLECVQDMDHENMFWYRQDPGLGLRLIYFSYDVKMKEKGDIPEGYSVSREKKERFSLILESASTNQTSMYLCASRARGQGIYEQYFGPGTRLTVT.

The V gene is TRBV18, the J gene TRBJ2-7; the match to TRBD1 covers 10 bases. The CDR3 sequence is 15 residues long. Germline loops: CDR1 KGHSH, CDR2 LQKENI. The ends lost 4 bases at V and 5 bases at J; junction bases unmatched: 8. CDR3 sequence reads: CASSRGQGEWDEQYF. CDR3 coding DNA: TGTGCCAGCTCACGAGGACAGGGGGAATGGGACGAGCAGTACTTC.

The chain carries TRBV6-5 and TRBJ2-5, with 10 bases matching TRBD1. This CDR3 region has 18 residues. V lost 0 bases, J lost 3 bases, and 10 bases stayed unmatched. In germline, CDR1 is MNHEY, CDR2 SVGAGI. CDR3 bases: TGTGCCAGCAGTTACTCGATGGGAGACAGGGGGCAAGAAGAGACCCAGTACTTC. This codes for CASSYSMGDRGQEETQYF.

This clonotype was seen at least ten times. J is TRBJ1-1 and V is TRBV6-1; D is unclear. Germline CDR1 and CDR2: MNHNS and SASEGT. The germline V and J ends were trimmed by 4 bases and 7 bases, with 4 bases remaining between them. This CDR3 region has 10 residues. In nucleotides, the CDR3 is TGTGCCAGCAGTGTGATTGAAGCTTTCTTT. This gives the protein CASSVIEAFF.